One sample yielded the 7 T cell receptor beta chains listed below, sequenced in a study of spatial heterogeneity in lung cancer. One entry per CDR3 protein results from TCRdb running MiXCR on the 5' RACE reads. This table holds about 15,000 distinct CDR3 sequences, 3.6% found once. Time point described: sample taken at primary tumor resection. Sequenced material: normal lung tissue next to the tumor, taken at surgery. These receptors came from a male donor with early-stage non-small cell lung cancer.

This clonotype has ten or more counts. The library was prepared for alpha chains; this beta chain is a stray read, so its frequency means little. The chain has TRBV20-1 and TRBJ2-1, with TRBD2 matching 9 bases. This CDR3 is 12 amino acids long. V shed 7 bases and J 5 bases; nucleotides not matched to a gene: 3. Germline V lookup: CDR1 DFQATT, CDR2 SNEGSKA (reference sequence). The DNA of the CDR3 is TGCAGTGGACTAGCGGACCACAATGAGCAGTTCTTC. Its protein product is CSGLADHNEQFF.

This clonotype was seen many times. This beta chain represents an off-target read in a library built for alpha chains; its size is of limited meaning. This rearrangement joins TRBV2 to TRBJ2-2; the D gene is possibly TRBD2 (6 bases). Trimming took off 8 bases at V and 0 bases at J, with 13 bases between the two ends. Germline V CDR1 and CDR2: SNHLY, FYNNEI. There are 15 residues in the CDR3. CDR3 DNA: TGTGCCAGCCGCCGGGGGAGCGCGAACACCGGGGAGCTGTTTTTT. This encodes CASRRGSANTGELFF.

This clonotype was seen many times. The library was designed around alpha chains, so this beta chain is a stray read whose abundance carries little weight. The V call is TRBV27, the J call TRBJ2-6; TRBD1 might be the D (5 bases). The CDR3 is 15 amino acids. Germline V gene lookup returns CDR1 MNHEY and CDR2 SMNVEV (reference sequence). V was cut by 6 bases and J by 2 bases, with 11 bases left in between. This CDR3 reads CASRSFRAGANVLTF. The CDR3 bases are TGTGCCAGCAGAAGTTTCAGGGCTGGGGCCAACGTCCTGACTTTC.

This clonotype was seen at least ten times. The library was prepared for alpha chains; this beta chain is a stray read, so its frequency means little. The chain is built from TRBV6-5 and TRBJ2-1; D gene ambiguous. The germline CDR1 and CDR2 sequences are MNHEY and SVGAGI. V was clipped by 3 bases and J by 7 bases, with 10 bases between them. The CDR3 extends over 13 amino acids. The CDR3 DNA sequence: TGTGCCAGCAGTTATTCCCCGAGGAATGAGCAGTTCTTC. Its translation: CASSYSPRNEQFF.

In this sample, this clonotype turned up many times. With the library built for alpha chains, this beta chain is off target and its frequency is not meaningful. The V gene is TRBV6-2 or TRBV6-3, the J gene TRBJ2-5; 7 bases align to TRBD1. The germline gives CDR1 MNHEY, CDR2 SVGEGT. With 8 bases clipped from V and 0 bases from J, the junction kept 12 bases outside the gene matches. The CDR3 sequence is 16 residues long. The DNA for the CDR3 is TGTGCCAGCCTCCCCGGGACAGCACCCTACCAAGAGACCCAGTACTTC. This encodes CASLPGTAPYQETQYF.

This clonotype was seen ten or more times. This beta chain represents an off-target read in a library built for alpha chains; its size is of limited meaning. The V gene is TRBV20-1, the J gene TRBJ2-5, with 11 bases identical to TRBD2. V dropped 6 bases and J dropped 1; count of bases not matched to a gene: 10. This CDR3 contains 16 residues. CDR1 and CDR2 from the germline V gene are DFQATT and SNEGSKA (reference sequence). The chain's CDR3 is CSATPIAGGPQETQYF. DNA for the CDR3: TGCAGTGCAACGCCCATAGCGGGAGGGCCCCAAGAGACCCAGTACTTC.

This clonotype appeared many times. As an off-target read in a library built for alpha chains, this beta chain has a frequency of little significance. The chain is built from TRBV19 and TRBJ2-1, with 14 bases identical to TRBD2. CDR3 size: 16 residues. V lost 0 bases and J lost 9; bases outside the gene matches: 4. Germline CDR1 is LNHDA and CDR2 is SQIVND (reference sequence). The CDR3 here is CASSIEGLAGASEQFF. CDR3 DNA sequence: TGTGCCAGTAGTATAGAGGGACTAGCGGGAGCCTCTGAGCAGTTCTTC.